This T cell receptor beta chain is from a study of blood T cell repertoires in COVID-19. Study information: There were acute and convalescent COVID-19 samples, and they came from the United States, Italy and Spain. PBMCs, B-cell-depleted T cells, or T cells were the source of the cDNA or gDNA that made up the material.

In the authors' workflow: Amplification from reference gene primers served as the basis for estimated nucleated cell counts. Assay: immunoSEQ multiplex PCR; the TCRdb copy retains only in-frame clones and omits some. V and J calls and clone size follow that table, whereas D and trimming were derived from the DNA. The data show about 280,000 clones, about nine tenths seen once. This CDR3 has 13 residues. Trimming cost V 4 bases and J 6 bases, with 12 bases left between them. The germline CDR1 and CDR2 sequences are ENHRY and SYGVKD. This receptor was obtained from a young woman with active or convalescent COVID-19. The chain recombines TRBV10-3 with TRBJ1-2; D unclear. Sequencing input: peripheral blood. CDR3 DNA: TGTGCCATCAGTGGGTCAGGAGCCGATGGCTACACCTTC. It specifies CAISGSGADGYTF.